Described below is a single T cell receptor beta chain sequence and its context. Its specificity is unknown. TCR beta cDNA was made from around 520 ng total RNA with a constant-region primer. Researchers made the TCR beta libraries by running three nested multiplex PCR rounds with slightly modified ARM-PCR. TRBV1-TRBV30 forward and Cbeta reverse primers drove the first two roughly 10-cycle rounds. Via MiXCR, TCRdb re-called the multiplex PCR reads, giving one row per CDR3 protein. The sample includes roughly 48,000 distinct CDR3 sequences, about 73% of them seen just once. This record belongs to a study of tumor-infiltrating lymphocytes in primary liver carcinoma. Whole-study context: The cohort included men and women aged 30 to 69 years. The tumors, T1-T3 N0M0 lesions, were about 4 to 11 cm across. Study conclusions and caveats: Only about 8-25% of top clones appeared in all five tumor regions.

The CDR3 has 15 residues. Germline V gene sequence: CDR1 DFQATT, CDR2 SNEGSKA (reference sequence). V gave up 1 base and J gave up 0 bases, with 11 bases separating them. Investigators took RNA and DNA out together from 20-30 mg of unsorted bulk tissue. All tumor samples contained more than 80% viable tumor cells. The clonotype comes from a middle-aged man with primary liver carcinoma and hepatitis B virus infection. The chain is built from TRBV20-1 and TRBJ2-3; D is uncertain. Sequenced material: liver tumor tissue from sampling region 3. This sample's subset: tumor region T3, left-lateral pole. This CDR3 reads CSARAGYPSTDTQYF. CDR3 coding DNA: TGCAGTGCTAGAGCTGGTTACCCTAGCACAGATACGCAGTATTTT.